A selection of T cell receptor beta chains follows, all from one sample in a study of T cell repertoires in cytomegalovirus infection. TCRdb re-called the reads with MiXCR, one entry per CDR3 protein. The sample holds almost 550,000 distinct CDR3 sequences, approximately 17% seen once. Sequenced input: CD8+ T cells from PBMCs. The receptors shown here come from a human donor in good health (CMV status not recorded). Some clones in this sample may be carry-over from other donors' samples. Each CDR3 is given with its conserved first and last residue. D genes are given only for firm matches. Rows give clone size only sometimes, using once, few, many, or a class for an expanded clone.

clone_size j_call d_call v_call cdr3_aa cdr3_nt
few TRBJ2-1 . TRBV6-6 CASLFYNEQFF TGTGCCAGCCTTTTTTACAATGAGCAGTTCTTC
many TRBJ1-2 . TRBV6-6 CASGHRRDKGESNYGYTF TGTGCCAGCGGGCATCGCAGGGACAAGGGAGAATCTAACTATGGCTACACCTTC
few TRBJ2-5 . TRBV28 CASSLLQETQYF TGTGCCAGCAGTTTATTACAAGAGACCCAGTACTTC
. TRBJ2-2 TRBD2 TRBV24-1 CATSDPASGASNTGELFF TGTGCCACCAGTGACCCGGCTAGCGGGGCTTCGAACACCGGGGAGCTGTTTTTT
many TRBJ2-1 TRBD2 TRBV12-3/TRBV12-4 CASSFGLAANEQFF TGTGCCAGCAGTTTTGGACTAGCGGCCAATGAGCAGTTCTTC
. TRBJ2-7 TRBD1 TRBV27 CATGTVEQYF TGTGCCACCGGGACAGTAGAGCAGTACTTC
few TRBJ2-3 TRBD2 TRBV4-2 CASSSERGALDTQYF TGTGCCAGCAGCTCGGAGCGGGGGGCCCTTGATACGCAGTATTTT
many TRBJ2-5 . TRBV24-1 CATSDLDPQETQYF TGTGCCACCAGTGATTTGGACCCCCAAGAGACCCAGTACTTC
. TRBJ1-1 TRBD1 TRBV7-4 CARSLAKAGGSSVNTEAFF TGTGCCAGAAGCTTAGCGAAGGCAGGGGGAAGTAGTGTTAACACTGAAGCTTTCTTT
many TRBJ2-1 TRBD2 TRBV11-3 CASSSTSGGASEQFF TGTGCCAGCAGCTCAACCAGCGGGGGGGCCAGCGAGCAGTTCTTC
many TRBJ2-1 TRBD2 TRBV28 CASSFNLAGGYNEQFF TGTGCCAGCAGTTTTAACCTAGCGGGGGGGTACAATGAGCAGTTCTTC
. TRBJ1-1 TRBD1 TRBV4-2 CASSQETRGWGNTEAFF TGTGCCAGCAGCCAAGAAACCAGGGGGTGGGGGAACACTGAAGCTTTCTTT
many TRBJ2-3 . TRBV7-9 CASRGAGDPPVKNTQYF TGTGCCAGCAGGGGAGCAGGGGACCCACCGGTCAAGAATACGCAGTATTTT
. TRBJ2-1 . TRBV5-1 CASSLAVSLTPFF TGCGCCAGCAGCTTGGCAGTGAGCCTCACGCCGTTCTTC
few TRBJ1-1 . TRBV19 CASSNGRRDEAFF TGTGCCAGTAGTAATGGGCGGCGAGATGAAGCTTTCTTT
many TRBJ2-3 . TRBV7-8 CASSDRESPTQYF TGTGCCAGCAGCGACCGGGAGAGCCCTACGCAGTATTTT
few TRBJ1-1 . TRBV12-5 CASGARAFEAFF TGTGCTAGTGGTGCGAGGGCATTTGAAGCTTTCTTT
. TRBJ2-1 . TRBV12-3/TRBV12-4 CATGDSEMFRQFF TGTGCCACCGGGGACTCGGAGATGTTTAGGCAGTTCTTC
many TRBJ2-2 TRBD1 TRBV10-3 CAISESQGARQIGTGELFF TGTGCCATCAGTGAGTCGCAGGGGGCGCGACAAATCGGCACCGGGGAGCTGTTTTTT
many TRBJ2-1 . TRBV6-6 CASKEIRGNEQFF TGTGCCAGCAAGGAGATCAGGGGCAATGAGCAGTTCTTC
. TRBJ1-1 . TRBV27 CASSLRQDLNTEAFF TGTGCCAGCAGTTTGAGACAGGATCTGAACACTGAAGCTTTCTTT
. TRBJ2-2 . TRBV5-1 CASSPYTMHTGELFF TGCGCCAGCAGCCCTTACACTATGCACACCGGGGAGCTGTTTTTT
many TRBJ1-1 . TRBV7-8 CASSLAPHGVAEAFF TGTGCCAGCAGCTTAGCGCCCCATGGGGTAGCTGAAGCTTTCTTT
many TRBJ2-1 TRBD2 TRBV27 CASSLLGEGRNEQFF TGTGCCAGCAGTTTATTGGGGGAGGGCCGTAATGAGCAGTTCTTC
many TRBJ1-4 . TRBV28 CASSLGRRNKEKLFF TGTGCCAGCAGCTTGGGACGGAGAAATAAGGAAAAACTGTTTTTT
many TRBJ2-7 TRBD2 TRBV7-8 CASSLSGSLDEQYF TGTGCCAGCAGCCTTAGCGGGAGCTTGGACGAGCAGTACTTC
. TRBJ1-6 . TRBV5-5 CASSNLGTPKPNSPLHF TGTGCCAGCAGCAACCTCGGGACACCTAAACCCAATTCACCCCTCCACTTT
many TRBJ2-5 . TRBV4-1 CASSQVEGAGETQYF TGCGCCAGCAGCCAAGTTGAGGGTGCTGGAGAGACCCAGTACTTC
. TRBJ1-5 TRBD1 TRBV5-1 CASSLAGGPSNQPQHF TGCGCCAGCAGCTTGGCAGGGGGGCCTAGCAATCAGCCCCAGCATTTT
. TRBJ2-3 . TRBV10-3 CAISDLGRSTDTQYF TGTGCCATCAGTGATTTAGGGCGAAGCACAGATACGCAGTATTTT
. TRBJ2-1 TRBD1 TRBV30 CAWSGAGTGVRGEQFF TGTGCCTGGAGCGGTGCCGGGACAGGGGTCCGTGGGGAGCAGTTCTTC
many TRBJ2-1 . TRBV25-1 CASSEWSGDNEQFF TGTGCCAGCAGTGAATGGTCCGGGGATAATGAGCAGTTCTTC
many TRBJ1-6 . TRBV7-9 CASSLAFGPQPPLHF TGTGCCAGCAGCTTAGCCTTCGGACCCCAGCCACCCCTCCACTTT
few TRBJ2-3 TRBD2 TRBV28 CASSFFGRDTQYF TGTGCCAGCAGTTTTTTCGGGAGGGATACGCAGTATTTT
. TRBJ1-2 . TRBV4-2 CASSQDYEGNGYTF TGTGCCAGCAGCCAAGATTATGAGGGGAATGGCTACACCTTC
many TRBJ2-7 . TRBV7-9 CASSLVVPRAYEQYF TGTGCCAGCAGCTTAGTAGTCCCGAGGGCTTACGAGCAGTACTTC
few TRBJ2-2 . TRBV7-9 CASSLTSGVGELFF TGTGCCAGCAGCTTAACTTCCGGCGTCGGGGAGCTGTTTTTT
many TRBJ1-6 TRBD1 TRBV7-9 CASTPGTGLNSPLHF TGTGCCAGCACCCCCGGGACAGGGCTCAATTCACCCCTCCACTTT
. TRBJ2-6 . TRBV20-1 CSARDRSLSSGANVLTF TGCAGTGCTAGAGATCGAAGCTTGAGCTCTGGGGCCAACGTCCTGACTTTC
. TRBJ2-2 TRBD2 TRBV4-1 CASSQGTSGGLQNTGELFF TGCGCCAGCAGCCAAGGAACTAGCGGGGGCCTCCAGAACACCGGGGAGCTGTTTTTT
few TRBJ1-5 . TRBV30 CAWKYRDSGRDQPQHF TGTGCCTGGAAGTACAGGGATTCAGGGAGAGATCAGCCCCAGCATTTT
once TRBJ2-7 . TRBV27 CASSNRVSYEQYF TGTGCCAGCAGCAACAGGGTTAGTTACGAGCAGTACTTC
few TRBJ1-5 TRBD1 TRBV28 CASSMTGDVVSNQPQHF TGTGCCAGCAGCATGACAGGGGATGTTGTGAGCAATCAGCCCCAGCATTTT
. TRBJ2-1 TRBD2 TRBV10-3 CAISPTPGGGVYNEQFF TGTGCCATCAGTCCGACGCCGGGAGGAGGCGTCTACAATGAGCAGTTCTTC
many TRBJ2-3 . TRBV20-1 CSAKPLSTDTQYF TGCAGTGCCAAGCCCCTAAGCACAGATACGCAGTATTTT
many TRBJ2-2 . TRBV7-9 CASSSSDKVHTGELFF TGTGCCAGCAGCTCCTCAGACAAAGTTCACACCGGGGAGCTGTTTTTT
. TRBJ1-5 TRBD1 TRBV5-6 CASSFGTGRWPQHF TGTGCCAGCAGCTTCGGGACAGGTCGATGGCCCCAGCATTTT
many TRBJ1-2 . TRBV7-6 CASSLNWGGALSGYTF TGTGCCAGCAGCCTCAATTGGGGCGGCGCCCTGAGTGGCTACACCTTC
. TRBJ2-7 TRBD2 TRBV6-2/TRBV6-3 CASGREGREQYF TGTGCCAGCGGGCGGGAGGGCAGGGAGCAGTACTTC